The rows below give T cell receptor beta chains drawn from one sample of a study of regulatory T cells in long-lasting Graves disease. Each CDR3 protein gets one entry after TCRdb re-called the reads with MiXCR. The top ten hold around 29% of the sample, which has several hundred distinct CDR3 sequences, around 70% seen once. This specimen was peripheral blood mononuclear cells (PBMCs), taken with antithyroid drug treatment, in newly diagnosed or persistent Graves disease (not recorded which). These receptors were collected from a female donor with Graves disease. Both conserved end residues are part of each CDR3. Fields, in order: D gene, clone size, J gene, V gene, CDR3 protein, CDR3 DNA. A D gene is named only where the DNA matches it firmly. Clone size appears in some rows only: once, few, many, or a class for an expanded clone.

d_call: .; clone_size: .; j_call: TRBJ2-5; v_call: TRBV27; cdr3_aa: CASWGETQYF; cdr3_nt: TGTGCCAGCTGGGGTGAGACCCAGTACTTC
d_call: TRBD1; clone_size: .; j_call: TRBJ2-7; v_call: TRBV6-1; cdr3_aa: CASSPGTALYEQYF; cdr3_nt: TGTGCCAGCAGCCCCGGGACAGCCCTCTACGAGCAGTACTTC
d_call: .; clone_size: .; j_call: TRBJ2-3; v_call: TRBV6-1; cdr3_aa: CASSEADGSTDTQYF; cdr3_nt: TGTGCCAGCAGTGAAGCGGACGGCTCCACAGATACGCAGTATTTT
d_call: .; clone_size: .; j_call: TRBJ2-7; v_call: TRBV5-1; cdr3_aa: CASSLGGPDEQYF; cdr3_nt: TGCGCCAGCAGCTTGGGGGGACCCGACGAGCAGTACTTC
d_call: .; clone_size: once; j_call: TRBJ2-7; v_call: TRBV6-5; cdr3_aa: CASSWGNEQYF; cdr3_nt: TGTGCCAGCAGTTGGGGAAACGAGCAGTACTTC
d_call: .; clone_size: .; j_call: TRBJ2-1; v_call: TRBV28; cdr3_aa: CASSQLNSLNEQFF; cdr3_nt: TGTGCCAGCAGTCAATTAAACAGTCTTAATGAGCAGTTCTTC
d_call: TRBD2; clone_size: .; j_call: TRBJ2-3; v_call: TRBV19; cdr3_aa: CERESTDTQYF; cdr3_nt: TGCGAGCGGGAGTCCACAGATACGCAGTATTTT
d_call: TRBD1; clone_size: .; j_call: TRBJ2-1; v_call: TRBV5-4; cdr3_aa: CASSNQGAGNEQFF; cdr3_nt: TGTGCCAGCAGCAATCAGGGGGCGGGGAATGAGCAGTTCTTC
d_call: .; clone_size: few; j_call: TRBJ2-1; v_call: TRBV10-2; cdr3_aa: CASGVSSYNEQFF; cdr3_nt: TGCGCCAGCGGCGTCAGCTCCTACAATGAGCAGTTCTTC
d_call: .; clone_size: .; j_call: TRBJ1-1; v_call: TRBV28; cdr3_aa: CASTPESGITEAFF; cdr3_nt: TGTGCCAGCACCCCGGAATCGGGGATCACTGAAGCTTTCTTT
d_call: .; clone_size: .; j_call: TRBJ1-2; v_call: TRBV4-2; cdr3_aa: CATSERGGNYGYTF; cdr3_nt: TGTGCCACCAGCGAACGGGGGGGGAACTATGGCTACACCTTC
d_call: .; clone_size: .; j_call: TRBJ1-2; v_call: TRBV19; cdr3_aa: CASSIRGQALYGYTF; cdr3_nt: TGTGCCAGTAGTATCCGCGGGCAGGCCCTATATGGCTACACCTTC
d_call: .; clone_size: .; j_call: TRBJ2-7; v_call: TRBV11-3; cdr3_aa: CASSSPRGKRAYEQYF; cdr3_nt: TGTGCCAGCAGCTCCCCACGAGGGAAGAGGGCCTACGAGCAGTACTTC
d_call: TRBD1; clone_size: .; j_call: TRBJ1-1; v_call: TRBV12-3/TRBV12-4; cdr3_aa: CASSLSGQVEAFF; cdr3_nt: TGTGCCAGCAGTTTGTCGGGACAGGTTGAAGCTTTCTTT